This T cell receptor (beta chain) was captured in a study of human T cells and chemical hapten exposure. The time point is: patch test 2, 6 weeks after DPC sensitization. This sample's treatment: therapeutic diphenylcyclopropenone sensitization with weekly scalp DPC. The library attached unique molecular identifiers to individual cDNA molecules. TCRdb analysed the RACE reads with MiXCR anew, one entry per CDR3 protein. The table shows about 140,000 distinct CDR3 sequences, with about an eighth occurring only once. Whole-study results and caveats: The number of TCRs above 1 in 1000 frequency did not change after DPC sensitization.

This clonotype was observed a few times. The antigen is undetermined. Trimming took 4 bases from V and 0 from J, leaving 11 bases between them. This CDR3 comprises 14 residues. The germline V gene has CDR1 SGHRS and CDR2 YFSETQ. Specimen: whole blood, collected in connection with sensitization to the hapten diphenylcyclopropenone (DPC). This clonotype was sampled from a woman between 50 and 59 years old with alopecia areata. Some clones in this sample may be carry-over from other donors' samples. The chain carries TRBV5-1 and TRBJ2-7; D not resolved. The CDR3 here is CASSNDANSYEQYF. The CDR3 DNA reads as TGCGCCAGCAGCAACGACGCGAACTCCTACGAGCAGTACTTC.